Following are 2 T cell receptor beta chains from one sample sequenced in a study of blood T cells in healthy people across ages. Combining a sample-barcoded 5' primer with a J-beta primer mix, a second PCR ran for roughly 7 to 12 cycles. TCRdb recomputed calls from the 5' RACE reads with MiXCR, one row per CDR3 protein. The sample records 1.5 million or so distinct CDR3 sequences, about 43% being singletons. The material sequenced was blood. Receptor source: a woman between 18 and 29 years old in good health.

The CDR3 DNA sequence: TGTGCCAGCAGAGACCTCGGAAACACTGAAGCTTTCTTT. Its translation is CASRDLGNTEAFF. V gene TRBV2 combines with J gene TRBJ1-1, with unresolved D. Germline V lookup: CDR1 SNHLY, CDR2 FYNNEI. With 6 bases removed from V and 2 bases from J, the gap between germline ends came to 10 bases. This CDR3 has 13 residues. Filled out from reference TRBV2 and TRBJ1-1, the complete variable domain reads EPEVTQTPSHQVTQMGQEVILRCVPISNHLYFYWYRQILGQKVEFLVSFYNNEISEKSEIFDDQFSVERPDGSNFTLKIRSTKLEDSAMYFCASRDLGNTEAFFGQGTRLTVV.

This clonotype was seen a few times. The chain is built from TRBV6-6 and TRBJ2-1; the D is unclear. The germline V gene encodes CDR1 MNHNY and CDR2 SVGAGI (reference sequence). V was pared by 3 bases and J by 10 bases, with 13 bases between. CDR3 length equals 13 residues. The CDR3 sequence is CASSYSFVDEQFF. In DNA form, the CDR3 reads TGTGCCAGCAGTTATTCCTTCGTGGACGAGCAGTTCTTC.